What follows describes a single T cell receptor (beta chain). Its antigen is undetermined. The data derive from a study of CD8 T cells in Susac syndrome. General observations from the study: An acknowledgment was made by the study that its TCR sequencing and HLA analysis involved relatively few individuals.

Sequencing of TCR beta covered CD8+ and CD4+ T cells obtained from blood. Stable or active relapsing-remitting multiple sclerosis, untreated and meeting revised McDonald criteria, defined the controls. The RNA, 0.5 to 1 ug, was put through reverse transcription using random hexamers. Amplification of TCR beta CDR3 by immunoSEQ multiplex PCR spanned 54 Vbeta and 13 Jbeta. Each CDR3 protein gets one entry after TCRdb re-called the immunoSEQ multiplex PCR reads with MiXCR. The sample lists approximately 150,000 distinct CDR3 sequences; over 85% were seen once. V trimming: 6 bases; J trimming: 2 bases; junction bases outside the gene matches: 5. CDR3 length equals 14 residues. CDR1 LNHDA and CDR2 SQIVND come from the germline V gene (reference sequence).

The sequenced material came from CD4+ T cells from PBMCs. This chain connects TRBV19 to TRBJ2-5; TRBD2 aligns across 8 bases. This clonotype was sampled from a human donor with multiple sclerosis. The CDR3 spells CASSRVAGQETQYF. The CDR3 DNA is TGTGCCAGTAGCAGAGTAGCGGGACAAGAGACCCAGTACTTC.